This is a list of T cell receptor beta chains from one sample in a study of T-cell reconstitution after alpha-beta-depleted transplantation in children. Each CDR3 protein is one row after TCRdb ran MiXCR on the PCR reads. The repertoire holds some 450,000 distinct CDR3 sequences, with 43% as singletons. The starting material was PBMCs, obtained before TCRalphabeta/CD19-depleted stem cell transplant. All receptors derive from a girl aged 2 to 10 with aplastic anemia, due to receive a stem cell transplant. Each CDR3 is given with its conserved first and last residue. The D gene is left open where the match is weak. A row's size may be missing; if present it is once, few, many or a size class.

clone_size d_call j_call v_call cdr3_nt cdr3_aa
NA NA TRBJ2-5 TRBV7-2 TGTGCCAGCAGCTTATCTACGAGGACGACGTACCAAGAGACCCAGTACTTC CASSLSTRTTYQETQYF
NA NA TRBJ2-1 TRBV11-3 TGTGCCAGCAGCTTAGATGCAGGATCCAATGAGCAGTTCTTC CASSLDAGSNEQFF
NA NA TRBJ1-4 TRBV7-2 TGTGCCAGCAGCGCGTGGGTCTCGAGGGGTGAAAAACTGTTTTTT CASSAWVSRGEKLFF
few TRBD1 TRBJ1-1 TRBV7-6 TGTGCCAGCAGCTTGACAGGGGGCATGTCCTCGGCTTTCTTT CASSLTGGMSSAFF
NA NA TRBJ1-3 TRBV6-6 TGTGCCAGCAGCCCCCCGCGAAACACCATATATTTT CASSPPRNTIYF
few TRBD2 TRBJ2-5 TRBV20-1 TGCAGTGCTGCCAGGGCGGGAGGGCCCTCAGGAGAGACCCAGTACTTC CSAARAGGPSGETQYF
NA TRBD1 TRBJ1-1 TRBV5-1 TGCGCCAGCAGCTTGGGGGGGGGGACAGGTGAAGCTTTCTTT CASSLGGGTGEAFF
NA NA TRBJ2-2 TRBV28 TGTGCCAGCAGTTTCATCGGGGAGCTGTTTTTT CASSFIGELFF
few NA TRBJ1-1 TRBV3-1 TGTGCCAGCAGCCAAGATCTGAGGTACACTGAAGCTTTCTTT CASSQDLRYTEAFF
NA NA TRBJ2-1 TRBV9 TGTGCCAGCAGCGTAGACCTGTCGAGCTCCTACAATGAGCAGTTCTTC CASSVDLSSSYNEQFF
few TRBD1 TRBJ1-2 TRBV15 TGTGCCACCAGCAGAACCGACAGGGGGCTCCTCTATGGCTACACCTTC CATSRTDRGLLYGYTF
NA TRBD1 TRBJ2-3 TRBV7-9 TGTGCCAGCAGCTCCCTGGGACAGGGCACAGATACGCAGTATTTT CASSSLGQGTDTQYF
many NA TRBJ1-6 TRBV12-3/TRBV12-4 TGTGCCAGCAGTATCCGGGACAAGGATTCACCCCTCCACTTT CASSIRDKDSPLHF
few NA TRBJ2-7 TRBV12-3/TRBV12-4 TGTGCCAGCAGTTTAGTACTCGACTACGAGCAGTACTTC CASSLVLDYEQYF
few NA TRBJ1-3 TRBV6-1 TGTGCCAGCAGTAAGGGGCTGACTAACTCTGGAAACACCATATATTTT CASSKGLTNSGNTIYF
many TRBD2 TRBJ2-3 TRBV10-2 TGCGCCAGCAGGACTAGCGGGAGCACAGATACGCAGTATTTT CASRTSGSTDTQYF
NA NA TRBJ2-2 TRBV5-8 TGTGCCAGCAGCTTGTTAAGGGTTTGGACCGGGGAGCTGTTTTTT CASSLLRVWTGELFF
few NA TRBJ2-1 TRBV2 TGTGCCAGGATCAGGGCCTCCTCCTACAATGAGCAGTTCTTC CARIRASSYNEQFF
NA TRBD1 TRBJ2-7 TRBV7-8 TGTGCCAGCAGCCGCCGTGGGACAGGGACCACCTACGAGCAGTACTTC CASSRRGTGTTYEQYF
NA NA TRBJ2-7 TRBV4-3 TGCGCCAGCAGCCAATTAGGGGGGAGATCCTACGAGCAGTACTTC CASSQLGGRSYEQYF
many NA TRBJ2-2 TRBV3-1 TGTGCCAGCAGCCAAGACGACCCGCGAGGTGCCGGGGAGCTGTTTTTT CASSQDDPRGAGELFF
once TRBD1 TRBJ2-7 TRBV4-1 TGCGCCAGCAGCCGCGAGACAGGGGGTCTCTACGAGCAGTACTTC CASSRETGGLYEQYF
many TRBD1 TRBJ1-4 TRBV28 TGTGCCAGCAGTTTTACAGGGGCGATTAATGAAAAACTGTTTTTT CASSFTGAINEKLFF